This is a list of T cell receptor beta chains from one sample in a study of shared T cell receptors in the human thymus. The table came from immunoSEQ multiplex PCR; TCRdb's copy has only in-frame clones and leaves some out. The sample lists 650,000 to 950,000 clones; over 75% were seen once. These data also featured in a second study, about human thymus T cells.

The source material was thymocytes. The receptors here all came from a girl under three years old with a congenital heart defect. CDR3s include the opening cysteine and the closing phenylalanine or tryptophan. The D gene is left open where the match is weak. Clone sizes are given selectively: once, few, many, or a class where the clone is expanded.

size: .; J: TRBJ1-3; V: TRBV7-9; D: .; CDR3: CASSLTPLVDSSGNTIYF; DNA: TGTGCCAGCAGCTTAACCCCCTTGGTCGACAGCTCTGGAAACACCATATATTTT
size: .; J: TRBJ1-2; V: TRBV5-1; D: TRBD1; CDR3: CASSLGVWRQGWNGYTF; DNA: TGCGCCAGCAGCTTGGGGGTCTGGCGACAGGGCTGGAATGGCTACACCTTC
size: .; J: TRBJ2-4; V: TRBV28; D: .; CDR3: CASSLQGPAKNIQYF; DNA: TGTGCCAGCAGTTTACAGGGGCCGGCCAAAAACATTCAGTACTTC
size: .; J: TRBJ1-4; V: TRBV4-2; D: .; CDR3: CASSQGTADEKLFF; DNA: TGTGCCAGCAGCCAAGGGACAGCTGATGAAAAACTGTTTTTT
size: .; J: TRBJ2-3; V: TRBV7-2; D: .; CDR3: CASSLAPGHEISTDTQYF; DNA: TGTGCCAGCAGCTTAGCCCCGGGACACGAGATTAGCACAGATACGCAGTATTTT
size: .; J: TRBJ2-3; V: TRBV9; D: .; CDR3: CASSVGRGADTQYF; DNA: TGTGCCAGCAGCGTTGGGAGAGGCGCAGATACGCAGTATTTT
size: .; J: TRBJ2-5; V: TRBV5-1; D: .; CDR3: CASSLGPSPWETQYF; DNA: TGCGCCAGCAGCTTGGGGCCTAGTCCTTGGGAGACCCAGTACTTC
size: once; J: TRBJ1-1; V: TRBV19; D: TRBD1; CDR3: CASSLQGEGAEAFF; DNA: TGTGCCAGTAGCCTACAGGGGGAGGGGGCTGAAGCTTTCTTT
size: .; J: TRBJ1-1; V: TRBV28; D: .; CDR3: CASSLATIQGTHAANTEAFF; DNA: TGTGCCAGCAGTTTAGCCACCATACAGGGAACCCACGCTGCAAACACTGAAGCTTTCTTT
size: once; J: TRBJ1-5; V: TRBV12-5; D: TRBD1; CDR3: CASGPDRARTDQPQHF; DNA: TGTGCTAGTGGGCCAGACAGGGCCAGGACCGATCAGCCCCAGCATTTT
size: .; J: TRBJ2-7; V: TRBV7-2; D: .; CDR3: CASSGGDQGPPYEQYF; DNA: TGTGCCAGCAGCGGGGGGGATCAGGGGCCCCCCTACGAGCAGTACTTC
size: .; J: TRBJ1-5; V: TRBV28; D: .; CDR3: CASRHQLGSGQPQHF; DNA: TGTGCCAGCAGACACCAGTTGGGGAGTGGTCAGCCCCAGCATTTT
size: .; J: TRBJ2-5; V: TRBV5-4; D: .; CDR3: CASSFQQETQYF; DNA: TGTGCCAGCAGCTTCCAGCAAGAGACCCAGTACTTC
size: few; J: TRBJ1-2; V: TRBV6-1; D: .; CDR3: CASSKQVRYGYTF; DNA: TGTGCCAGCAGTAAACAGGTTCGCTATGGCTACACCTTC
size: .; J: TRBJ1-3; V: TRBV14; D: .; CDR3: CASSAGYGNTIYF; DNA: TGTGCCAGCAGTGCGGGGTATGGAAACACCATATATTTT
size: .; J: TRBJ2-7; V: TRBV14; D: .; CDR3: CASSSSLEGPYEQYF; DNA: TGTGCCAGCAGCTCCAGTCTGGAGGGCCCTTACGAGCAGTACTTC
size: .; J: TRBJ1-6; V: TRBV28; D: TRBD1; CDR3: CASSFWSRDRGVNGDNSPLHF; DNA: TGTGCCAGCAGTTTTTGGTCCCGGGACAGGGGCGTAAATGGTGATAATTCACCCCTCCACTTT
size: .; J: TRBJ2-7; V: TRBV14; D: TRBD2; CDR3: CASSQGPRGGSYEQYF; DNA: TGTGCCAGCAGCCAAGGCCCCCGCGGGGGCTCCTACGAGCAGTACTTC
size: .; J: TRBJ1-3; V: TRBV2; D: .; CDR3: CASKLPFGNTIYF; DNA: TGTGCCAGCAAGCTCCCCTTTGGAAACACCATATATTTT
size: .; J: TRBJ2-7; V: TRBV28; D: TRBD1; CDR3: CASRQGPTYEQYF; DNA: TGTGCCAGTCGACAGGGACCAACCTACGAGCAGTACTTC
size: .; J: TRBJ1-1; V: TRBV5-1; D: TRBD1; CDR3: CASSWTGQNTEAFF; DNA: TGCGCCAGCAGCTGGACAGGCCAGAACACTGAAGCTTTCTTT
size: .; J: TRBJ2-3; V: TRBV12-5; D: TRBD1; CDR3: CASGLASGMTGKWADTQYF; DNA: TGTGCTAGTGGTTTGGCAAGCGGAATGACAGGGAAGTGGGCAGATACGCAGTATTTT
size: once; J: TRBJ1-5; V: TRBV7-6; D: .; CDR3: CASSLTGDQPQHF; DNA: TGTGCCAGCAGCTTGACCGGGGATCAGCCCCAGCATTTT
size: .; J: TRBJ2-3; V: TRBV4-3; D: .; CDR3: CASSQRGSGPLVDTQYF; DNA: TGCGCCAGCAGCCAAAGAGGAAGCGGACCTTTGGTAGATACGCAGTATTTT
size: .; J: TRBJ2-5; V: TRBV13; D: .; CDR3: CASSLGSGGRAQETQYF; DNA: TGTGCCAGCAGCTTAGGCAGTGGGGGCAGGGCGCAAGAGACCCAGTACTTC
size: .; J: TRBJ1-1; V: TRBV12-5; D: TRBD1; CDR3: CASGLPTGPGGYTEAFF; DNA: TGTGCTAGTGGTTTGCCCACTGGCCCAGGGGGGTACACTGAAGCTTTCTTT
size: .; J: TRBJ2-5; V: TRBV6-5; D: .; CDR3: CASSLGGPPEETQYF; DNA: TGTGCCAGCAGTCTAGGGGGACCTCCTGAAGAGACCCAGTACTTC
size: .; J: TRBJ2-7; V: TRBV5-1; D: TRBD1; CDR3: CASSFRDRDHEQYF; DNA: TGCGCCAGCAGCTTCCGGGACAGGGACCACGAGCAGTACTTC
size: .; J: TRBJ2-3; V: TRBV5-4; D: TRBD2; CDR3: CASSLDLAGNTDTQYF; DNA: TGTGCCAGCAGCTTGGATCTAGCGGGCAACACAGATACGCAGTATTTT
size: few; J: TRBJ1-1; V: TRBV6-6; D: TRBD1; CDR3: CASSKTGQGNTEAFF; DNA: TGTGCCAGCAGTAAGACTGGACAGGGGAACACTGAAGCTTTCTTT
size: .; J: TRBJ1-1; V: TRBV4-1; D: .; CDR3: CASSQDDEAGKGNTEAFF; DNA: TGCGCCAGCAGCCAAGATGATGAGGCAGGGAAAGGGAACACTGAAGCTTTCTTT
size: .; J: TRBJ1-4; V: TRBV5-6; D: .; CDR3: CASTSPGLERVFF; DNA: TGTGCCAGCACCTCACCAGGTTTAGAGAGAGTGTTTTTT
size: .; J: TRBJ2-1; V: TRBV13; D: TRBD2; CDR3: CASSCYFGGSSYNEQFF; DNA: TGTGCCAGCAGCTGCTATTTCGGGGGGAGCTCCTACAATGAGCAGTTCTTC
size: few; J: TRBJ1-1; V: TRBV5-6; D: .; CDR3: CASSLAVREVSTEAFF; DNA: TGTGCCAGCAGCTTGGCCGTCAGGGAGGTTAGCACTGAAGCTTTCTTT
size: once; J: TRBJ2-1; V: TRBV10-3; D: .; CDR3: CAISETYNEQFF; DNA: TGTGCCATCAGTGAAACTTACAATGAGCAGTTCTTC
size: .; J: TRBJ1-2; V: TRBV2; D: .; CDR3: CASSDWESNGYTF; DNA: TGTGCCAGCAGTGATTGGGAGAGCAATGGCTACACCTTC
size: .; J: TRBJ1-1; V: TRBV2; D: .; CDR3: CATNSRRLNTEAFF; DNA: TGTGCCACCAACAGCAGGAGGCTGAACACTGAAGCTTTCTTT
size: .; J: TRBJ1-5; V: TRBV19; D: TRBD1; CDR3: CASSGDRDYQPQHF; DNA: TGTGCCAGTAGCGGGGACAGAGACTATCAGCCCCAGCATTTT
size: .; J: TRBJ1-2; V: TRBV19; D: .; CDR3: CASKNPFVRGANYGYTF; DNA: TGTGCCAGTAAGAACCCCTTCGTCAGGGGAGCTAACTATGGCTACACCTTC